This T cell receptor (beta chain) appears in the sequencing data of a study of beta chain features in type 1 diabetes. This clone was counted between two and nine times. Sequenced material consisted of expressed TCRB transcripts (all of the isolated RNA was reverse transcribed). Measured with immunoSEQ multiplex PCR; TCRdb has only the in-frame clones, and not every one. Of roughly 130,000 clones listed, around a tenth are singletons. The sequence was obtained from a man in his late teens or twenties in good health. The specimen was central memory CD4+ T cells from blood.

The CDR3 protein is CASSAGSSYNSPLHF. Written as DNA, the CDR3 is TGTGCCAGCAGCGCCGGGAGCTCCTATAATTCACCCCTCCACTTT. This sequence joins TRBV9 and TRBJ1-6; no clear D. V was shortened by 3 bases and J by 0 bases, with 7 bases between the two germline ends. The germline gives CDR1 SGDLS, CDR2 YYNGEE. This CDR3 has 15 amino acids.